These 5 T cell receptor beta chains came from one sample sequenced in a study of human T cells and chemical hapten exposure. Time point noted: patch test 3, about 24 weeks after DPC sensitization. Treatment denoted: therapeutic diphenylcyclopropenone sensitization with weekly scalp DPC. From the RACE reads, TCRdb called clonotypes with MiXCR, one entry per CDR3 protein. The table lists 190,000 or so distinct CDR3 sequences, around 25% of them singletons. Sequenced material: whole blood, taken in connection with sensitization to the hapten diphenylcyclopropenone (DPC). The receptors originated from a woman in her thirties or forties with alopecia areata. Some clones in this sample may be carry-over from other donors' samples.

The V and J genes are TRBV5-6 and TRBJ2-3; 8 nucleotides agree with TRBD1. This CDR3 is 15 amino acids long. J was trimmed by 6 bases and V by 4 bases; bases with no gene match: 10. Germline loops: CDR1 SGHDT, CDR2 YYEEEE. The CDR3 reads CASSIRTGLIDTQYF. In DNA, the CDR3 is TGTGCCAGCAGCATCCGGACAGGGTTAATCGATACGCAGTATTTT.

This clonotype was found a few times. V is TRBV29-1 and J is TRBJ2-1, with D perhaps matching TRBD1 (5 bases). Germline CDR1 is SQVTM and CDR2 is ANQGSEA. The CDR3 is 13 residues long. V lost 7 bases to trimming and J lost 8 bases, with 18 bases between them. The CDR3 reads CSGQTVLTHEQFF. CDR3 coding DNA: TGCAGCGGTCAGACAGTGCTCACCCATGAGCAGTTCTTC.

This clonotype was seen at least ten times. The rearrangement joins TRBV10-3 to TRBJ1-1; 7 positions agree with TRBD1. Trimming cost V 8 bases and J 7 bases; bases outside gene matches: 10. The CDR3 length is 13 residues. The germline V gene has CDR1 ENHRY and CDR2 SYGVKD. The CDR3 bases are TGTGCCATCTCCGACAGGGACTCCCTTGAAGCTTTCTTT. It encodes CAISDRDSLEAFF.

The chain links TRBV7-2 to TRBJ2-3, with 7 nucleotides matching TRBD1. Trimming took 8 bases from V and 0 from J; bases not matched to a gene: 8. The germline V gene has CDR1 SGHTA and CDR2 FQGNSA. The CDR3 totals 15 residues. CDR3 coding DNA: TGTGCCAGCGGGACAGCCGTCGGTAGCACAGATACGCAGTATTTT. Protein: CASGTAVGSTDTQYF.

This clonotype was counted many times. This CDR3 is CASSGMGLAGTQYF. The CDR3 nucleotides read TGTGCCAGCAGCGGAATGGGACTAGCGGGAACGCAGTACTTC. The gene calls are TRBV7-2 and TRBJ2-7; 13 bases align to TRBD2. The ends lost 5 bases at V and 9 bases at J; junction bases unmatched: 7. The CDR3 loop spans 14 amino acids. Germline CDR1 SGHTA, CDR2 FQGNSA.